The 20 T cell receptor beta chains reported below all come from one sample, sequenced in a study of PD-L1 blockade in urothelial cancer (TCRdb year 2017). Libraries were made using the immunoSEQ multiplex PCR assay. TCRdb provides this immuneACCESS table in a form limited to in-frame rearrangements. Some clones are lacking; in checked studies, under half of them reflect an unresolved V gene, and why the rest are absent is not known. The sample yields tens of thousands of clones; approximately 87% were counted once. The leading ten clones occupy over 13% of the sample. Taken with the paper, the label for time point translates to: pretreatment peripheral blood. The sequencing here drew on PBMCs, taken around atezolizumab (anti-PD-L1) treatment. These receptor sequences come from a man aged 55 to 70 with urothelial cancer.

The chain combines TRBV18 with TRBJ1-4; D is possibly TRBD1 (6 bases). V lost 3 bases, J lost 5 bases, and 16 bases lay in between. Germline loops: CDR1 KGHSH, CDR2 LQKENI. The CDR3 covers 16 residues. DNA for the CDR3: TGTGCCAGCTCACCGGGTGTTCGGACAGTGAATGAAAAACTGTTTTTT. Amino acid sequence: CASSPGVRTVNEKLFF.

CDR3: CASSPGLSNQPQHF. As DNA, the CDR3 is TGTGCCAGCAGCCCCGGACTCAGCAATCAGCCCCAGCATTTT. The chain combines TRBV28 with TRBJ1-5; D is undetermined. Germline CDR1 reads MDHEN; CDR2 reads SYDVKM. Trimming shortened V by 6 bases and J by 1 base, and 10 bases separated the two germline ends. CDR3 length: 14 residues.

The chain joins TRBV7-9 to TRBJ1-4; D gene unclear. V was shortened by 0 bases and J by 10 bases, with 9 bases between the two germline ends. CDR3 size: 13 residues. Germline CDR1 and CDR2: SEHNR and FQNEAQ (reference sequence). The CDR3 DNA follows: TGTGCCAGCAGCTTAGCGATCCCAGGAAAACTGTTTTTT. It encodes CASSLAIPGKLFF.

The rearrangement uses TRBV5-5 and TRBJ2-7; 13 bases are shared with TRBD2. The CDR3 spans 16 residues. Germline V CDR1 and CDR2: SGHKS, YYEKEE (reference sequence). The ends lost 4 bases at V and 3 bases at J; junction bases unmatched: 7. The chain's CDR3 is CASSVEGLAGFYEQYF. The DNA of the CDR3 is TGTGCCAGCAGCGTAGAGGGACTAGCGGGATTCTACGAGCAGTACTTC. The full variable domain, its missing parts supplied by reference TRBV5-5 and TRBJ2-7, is DAGVTQSPTHLIKTRGQQVTLRCSPISGHKSVSWYQQVLGQGPQFIFQYYEKEERGRGNFPDRFSARQFPNYSSELNVNALLLGDSALYLCASSVEGLAGFYEQYFGPGTRLTVT.

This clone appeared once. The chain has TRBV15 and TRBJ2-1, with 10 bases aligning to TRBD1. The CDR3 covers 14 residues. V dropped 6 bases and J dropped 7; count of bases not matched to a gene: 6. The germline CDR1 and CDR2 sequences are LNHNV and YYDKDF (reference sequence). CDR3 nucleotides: TGTGCCACCAGTCGGGACAGGGGTGGTAATGAGCAGTTCTTC. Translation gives CATSRDRGGNEQFF.

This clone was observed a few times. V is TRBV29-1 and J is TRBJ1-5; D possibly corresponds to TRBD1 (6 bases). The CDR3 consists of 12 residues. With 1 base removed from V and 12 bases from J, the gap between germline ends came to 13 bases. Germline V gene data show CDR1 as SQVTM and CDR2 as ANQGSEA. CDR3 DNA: TGCAGCGTTGAAGGGGGGGGCGGCTTCCAGCATTTT. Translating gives CSVEGGGGFQHF.

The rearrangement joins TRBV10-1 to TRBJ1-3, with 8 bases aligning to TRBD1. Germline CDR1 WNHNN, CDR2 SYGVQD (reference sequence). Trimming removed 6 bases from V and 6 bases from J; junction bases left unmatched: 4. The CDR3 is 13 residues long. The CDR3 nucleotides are TGCGCCAGCAGCGAACAGGGGGAAAACACCATATATTTT. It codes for CASSEQGENTIYF.

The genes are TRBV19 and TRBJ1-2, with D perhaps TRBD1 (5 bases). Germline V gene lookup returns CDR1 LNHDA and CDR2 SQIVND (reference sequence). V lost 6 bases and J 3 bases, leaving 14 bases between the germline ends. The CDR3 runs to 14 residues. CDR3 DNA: TGTGCCAGTAGGGGGACTGCCATATACTATGGCTACACCTTC. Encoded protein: CASRGTAIYYGYTF.

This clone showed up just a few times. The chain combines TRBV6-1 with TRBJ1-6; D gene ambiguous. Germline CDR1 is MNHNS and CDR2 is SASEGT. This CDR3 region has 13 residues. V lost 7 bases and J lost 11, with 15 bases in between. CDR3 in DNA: TGTGCCAGCATCTTGGTGGCCGATGCACCCCTCCACTTT. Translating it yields CASILVADAPLHF.

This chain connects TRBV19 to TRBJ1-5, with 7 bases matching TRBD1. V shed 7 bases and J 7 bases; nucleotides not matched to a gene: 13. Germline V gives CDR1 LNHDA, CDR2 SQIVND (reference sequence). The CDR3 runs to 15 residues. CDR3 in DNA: TGTGCCAGTATGGGGGTGGCAGGGGGTAACCAGCCCCAGCATTTT. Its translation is CASMGVAGGNQPQHF.

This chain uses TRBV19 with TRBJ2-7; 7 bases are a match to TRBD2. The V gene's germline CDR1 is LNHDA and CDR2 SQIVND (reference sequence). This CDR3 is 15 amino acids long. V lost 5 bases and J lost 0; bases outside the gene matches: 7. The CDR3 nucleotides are TGTGCCAGTAGTGCCGTAGCGGGTACCTCCTACGAGCAGTACTTC. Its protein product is CASSAVAGTSYEQYF.

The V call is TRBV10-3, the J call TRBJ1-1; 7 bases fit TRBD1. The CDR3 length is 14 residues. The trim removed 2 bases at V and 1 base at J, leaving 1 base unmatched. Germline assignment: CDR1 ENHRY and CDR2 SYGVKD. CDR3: CAISERQGNTEAFF. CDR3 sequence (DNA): TGTGCCATCAGTGAGAGACAGGGGAACACTGAAGCTTTCTTT.

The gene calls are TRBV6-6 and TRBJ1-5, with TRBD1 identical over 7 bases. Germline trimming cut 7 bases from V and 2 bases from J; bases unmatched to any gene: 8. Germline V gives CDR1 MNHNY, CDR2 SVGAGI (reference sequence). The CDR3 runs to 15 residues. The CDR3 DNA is TGTGCCAGCACCAATCAAGGACAGGGCAATCAGCCCCAGCATTTT. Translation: CASTNQGQGNQPQHF.

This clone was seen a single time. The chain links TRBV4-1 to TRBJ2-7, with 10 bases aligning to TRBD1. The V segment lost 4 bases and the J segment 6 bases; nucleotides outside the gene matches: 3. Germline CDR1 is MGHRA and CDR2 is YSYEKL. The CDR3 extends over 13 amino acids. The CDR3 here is CASSPGTGAEQYF. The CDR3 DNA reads TGCGCCAGCAGCCCCGGGACAGGGGCCGAGCAGTACTTC.

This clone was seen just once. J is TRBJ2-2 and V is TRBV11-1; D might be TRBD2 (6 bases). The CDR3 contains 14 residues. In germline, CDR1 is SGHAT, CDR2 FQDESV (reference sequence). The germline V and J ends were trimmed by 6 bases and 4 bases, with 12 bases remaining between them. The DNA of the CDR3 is TGTGCCAGCAGGCGGGACTCCCGCACCGGGGAGCTGTTTTTT. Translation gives CASRRDSRTGELFF.

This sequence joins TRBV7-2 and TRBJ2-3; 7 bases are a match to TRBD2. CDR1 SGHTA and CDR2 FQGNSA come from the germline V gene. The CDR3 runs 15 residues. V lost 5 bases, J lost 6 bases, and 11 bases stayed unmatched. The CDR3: CASSETSGGLDTQYF. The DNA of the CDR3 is TGTGCCAGCAGCGAAACCTCGGGGGGTCTGGATACGCAGTATTTT.

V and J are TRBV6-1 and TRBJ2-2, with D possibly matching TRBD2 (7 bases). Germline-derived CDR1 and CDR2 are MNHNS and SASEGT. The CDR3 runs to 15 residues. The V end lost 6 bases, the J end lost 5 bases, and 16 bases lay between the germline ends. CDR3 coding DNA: TGTGCCAGCAGGGCAGGGAGGGGGTGGACCGGGGAGCTGTTTTTT. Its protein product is CASRAGRGWTGELFF.

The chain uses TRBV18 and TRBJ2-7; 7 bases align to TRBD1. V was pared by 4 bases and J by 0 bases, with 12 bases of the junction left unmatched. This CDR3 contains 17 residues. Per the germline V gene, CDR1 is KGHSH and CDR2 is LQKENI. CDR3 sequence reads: CASSRGSRQGPSYEQYF. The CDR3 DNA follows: TGTGCCAGCTCACGGGGGTCTAGACAGGGACCCTCCTACGAGCAGTACTTC.

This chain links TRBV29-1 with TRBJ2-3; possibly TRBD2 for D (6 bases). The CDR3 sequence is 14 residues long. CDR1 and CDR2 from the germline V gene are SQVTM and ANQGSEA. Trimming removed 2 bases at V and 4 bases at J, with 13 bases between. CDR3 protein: CSVEPGSGADTQYF. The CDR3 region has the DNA TGCAGCGTTGAACCCGGGAGTGGGGCAGATACGCAGTATTTT.

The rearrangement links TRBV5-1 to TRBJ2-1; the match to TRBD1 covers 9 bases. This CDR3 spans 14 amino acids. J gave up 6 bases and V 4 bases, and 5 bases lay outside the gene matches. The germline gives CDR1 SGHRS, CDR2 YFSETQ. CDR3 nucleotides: TGCGCCAGCAGCACCGGACAGGGGAGCAATGAGCAGTTCTTC. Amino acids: CASSTGQGSNEQFF.